Below are 18 T cell receptor beta chains sequenced from a single sample in a study of blood T cell repertoires in COVID-19. The protocol was immunoSEQ multiplex PCR, while the TCRdb copy is restricted to in-frame clones and leaves out a portion. The table lists hundreds of thousands of clones, 82% of them singletons. The source material was PBMCs or T cells enriched from blood (not recorded which). The origin of the receptors is a woman in her fifties or sixties who had recovered from COVID-19.

This chain connects TRBV13 to TRBJ2-7, with a weak D call TRBD1 (6 bases). Trimming took 5 bases from V and 6 from J, leaving 23 bases between them. Germline V CDR1 and CDR2: PRHDT, FYEKMQ (reference sequence). CDR3 size: 16 residues. In nucleotides, the CDR3 is TGTGCCAGCAGCACCTCCGGGACAAAAAGGTCGGGCGAGCAGTACTTC. Encoded protein: CASSTSGTKRSGEQYF.

The table lists this clone with a count of one. V usage is TRBV10-3 and J usage is TRBJ2-5; 13 bases map to TRBD2. This CDR3 is 16 amino acids long. Germline V gene sequence: CDR1 ENHRY, CDR2 SYGVKD. With V trimmed by 0 bases and J by 4 bases, 2 bases remained unmatched. The CDR3 is CAISESRLAGGETQYF. CDR3 sequence (DNA): TGTGCCATCAGTGAGTCAAGACTAGCGGGAGGAGAGACCCAGTACTTC.

Concerning this clone: This sample includes further DNA sequences coding for the same CDR3. This chain uses TRBV10-3 with TRBJ1-1; TRBD1 is a possible D gene (5 bases). The V end lost 3 bases, the J end lost 1 base, and 6 bases lay between the germline ends. Germline V CDR1 and CDR2: ENHRY, SYGVKD. The length of the CDR3 is 13 residues. CDR3 residues: CAISDDRNTEAFF. The DNA for the CDR3 is TGTGCCATCAGTGACGACAGGAACACTGAAGCTTTCTTT.

The chain links TRBV5-6 to TRBJ1-4; 7 bases map to TRBD1. The V segment lost 5 bases and the J segment 2 bases; nucleotides outside the gene matches: 6. Germline loops: CDR1 SGHDT, CDR2 YYEEEE. The CDR3 is made up of 15 amino acids. CDR3 DNA: TGTGCCAGCAGTTGGGACAGCGAGACTAATGAAAAACTGTTTTTT. Its translation: CASSWDSETNEKLFF.

This clone was counted a few times. This chain joins TRBV3-1 (or the pseudogene TRBV3-2) and TRBJ2-2, with D possibly being TRBD2 (6 bases). The CDR3 is made up of 15 amino acids. Trimming removed 3 bases at V and 5 bases at J, with 13 bases between. CDR1 is LGHDT and CDR2 is YNNKEL in the germline V gene (reference sequence). The CDR3 here is CASSHRIAVTGELFF. CDR3 nucleotides: TGTGCCAGCAGCCATCGGATAGCGGTAACCGGGGAGCTGTTTTTT.

DNA of the CDR3: TGCGCCAGCAGCCTACTAGCGGGGGGGGCAGATACGCAGTATTTT. This codes for CASSLLAGGADTQYF. The rearrangement uses TRBV4-3 and TRBJ2-3, with 13 bases matching TRBD2. The CDR3 runs 15 residues. Trimming cost V 4 bases and J 4 bases; bases outside gene matches: 2. Germline CDR1 LGHNA, CDR2 YSLEER.

This chain links TRBV15 with TRBJ2-1; D call uncertain. CDR1 is LNHNV, CDR2 YYDKDF, per germline (reference sequence). Trimming took 3 bases from V and 3 from J, leaving 6 bases between them. CDR3 length: 13 amino acids. The CDR3 spells CATSRAIYNEQFF. CDR3 bases: TGTGCCACCAGCAGGGCAATCTACAATGAGCAGTTCTTC.

The chain has TRBV20-1 and TRBJ2-5; D is unclear. In germline, CDR1 is DFQATT, CDR2 SNEGSKA (reference sequence). The V end lost 2 bases, the J end lost 2 bases, and 3 bases lay between the germline ends. CDR3 length: 11 amino acids. For the CDR3, the DNA is TGCAGTGCTAGACAGCAAGAGACCCAGTACTTC. Protein sequence: CSARQQETQYF.

This clone is a singleton in its sample. The rearrangement joins TRBV15 to TRBJ2-5, with a tentative D call TRBD1 (6 bases). V lost 0 bases and J lost 9, with 14 bases in between. Germline V gene data show CDR1 as LNHNV and CDR2 as YYDKDF (reference sequence). The CDR3 totals 14 residues. The CDR3 is CATSRDRVAGAQYF. The CDR3 DNA reads as TGTGCCACCAGCAGAGATCGGGTAGCAGGGGCCCAGTACTTC.

Only a few counts were recorded for this clone. This chain joins TRBV7-2 and TRBJ1-1; possible D gene TRBD1, 6 bases. V lost 4 bases to trimming and J lost 5 bases, with 17 bases between them. The CDR3 sequence is 15 residues long. CDR1 is SGHTA, CDR2 FQGNSA, per germline. CDR3 amino acids: CASSSRSGGRTEAFF. Here the CDR3 DNA reads TGTGCCAGCAGCTCCCGGTCGGGGGGCAGGACTGAAGCTTTCTTT.

Only one count was recorded for this clone. The CDR3 DNA is TGTGCCAGCAGCTCCATACCACAGGGTGAAGATACGCAGTATTTT. This gives the protein CASSSIPQGEDTQYF. V and J are TRBV7-2 and TRBJ2-3, with D tentatively TRBD1 (6 bases). The CDR3 sequence is 15 residues long. V lost 4 bases to trimming and J lost 5 bases, with 16 bases between them. The germline V gene has CDR1 SGHTA and CDR2 FQGNSA.

The chain employs TRBV5-1 and TRBJ2-3, with D perhaps matching TRBD1 (5 bases). Trimming removed 0 bases from V and 2 bases from J, with 10 bases in between. The length of the CDR3 is 15 residues. The germline V gene has CDR1 SGHRS and CDR2 YFSETQ. The CDR3 sequence: CASSLAAGNTDTQYF. CDR3 bases: TGCGCCAGCAGCTTGGCCGCAGGGAACACAGATACGCAGTATTTT.

This CDR3 reads CASNKGHNSNQPQHF. CDR3 nucleotide sequence: TGTGCCAGCAACAAGGGACACAATAGCAATCAGCCCCAGCATTTT. The rearrangement links TRBV2 to TRBJ1-5, with a tentative D call TRBD1 (6 bases). This CDR3 is built from 15 residues. Trimming shortened V by 7 bases and J by 0 bases, and 13 bases separated the two germline ends. Germline CDR1 and CDR2: SNHLY and FYNNEI. Filled out from reference TRBV2 and TRBJ1-5, the complete variable domain reads EPEVTQTPSHQVTQMGQEVILRCVPISNHLYFYWYRQILGQKVEFLVSFYNNEISEKSEIFDDQFSVERPDGSNFTLKIRSTKLEDSAMYFCASNKGHNSNQPQHFGDGTRLSIL.

The chain uses TRBV7-8 and TRBJ1-1; no clear D. Germline V gene data show CDR1 as SGHVS and CDR2 as FQNEAQ. The CDR3 runs 12 residues. With 4 bases removed from V and 6 bases from J, the gap between germline ends came to 9 bases. CDR3 sequence: CASSYESSEAFF. The CDR3 DNA sequence: TGTGCCAGCAGCTACGAGTCTTCTGAAGCTTTCTTT. The complete variable domain, with remaining parts taken from reference TRBV7-8 and TRBJ1-1, reads GAGVSQSPRYKVAKRGQDVALRCDPISGHVSLFWYQQALGQGPEFLTYFQNEAQLDKSGLPSDRFFAERPEGSVSTLKIQRTQQEDSAVYLCASSYESSEAFFGQGTRLTVV.

The rearrangement joins TRBV4-3 to TRBJ2-7; 7 bases are a match to TRBD1. Germline CDR1 LGHNA, CDR2 YSLEER. J lost 13 bases, V lost 0 bases, and 9 bases had no gene match. This CDR3 region has 13 residues. CDR3 sequence (DNA): TGCGCCAGCAGCCAAGATCATAGACAGGGCGTCTACTTC. This translates into CASSQDHRQGVYF.

The V and J genes are TRBV5-1 and TRBJ1-1; TRBD1 matches 7 bases. Germline V gives CDR1 SGHRS, CDR2 YFSETQ. V shed 0 bases, J shed 1 base, and the junction held 3 bases outside the gene matches. CDR3 length equals 15 residues. The CDR3 region has the DNA TGCGCCAGCAGCTTGGGGGGGACAGAGAACACTGAAGCTTTCTTT. Residues: CASSLGGTENTEAFF.

The chain couples TRBV2 to TRBJ2-5; 11 bases line up with TRBD2. The length of the CDR3 is 15 residues. Germline trimming cut 10 bases from V and 5 bases from J; bases unmatched to any gene: 12. Germline V lookup: CDR1 SNHLY, CDR2 FYNNEI. The DNA of the CDR3 is TGTGCCACAAGATCTAGCGGGAGGCTCCGGGAGACCCAGTACTTC. Translating gives CATRSSGRLRETQYF.

This chain uses TRBV11-2 with TRBJ2-2; D uncertain. Deletions cut 4 bases from V and 0 bases from J, with 6 bases between. Germline values: CDR1 SGHAT, CDR2 FQNNGV. The CDR3 covers 14 residues. The CDR3 coding sequence is TGTGCCAGCAGCTATCTAACGAACACCGGGGAGCTGTTTTTT. This translates into CASSYLTNTGELFF.